This T cell receptor (beta chain) was recovered during a study of blood T cells in healthy people across ages (dated by TCRdb to 2015 to 2017). The study in broad terms: In model experiments, roughly one uniquely barcoded TCR beta cDNA molecule per two T cells was captured by template switching. Using deep sequencing normalized with unique cDNA molecular identifiers, the study measured how TCR beta repertoire diversity changes with age. Donors were grouped into four age groups: young (average approximately 16 years), middle-aged (approximately 41), aged (approximately 67) and long-lived (82). To avoid experimental bias, donors of different ages were distributed randomly across sequencing lanes. Two additional independent replicas of 1 million unique cDNA reads from the same blood draw were analyzed for two donors (one aged 18 to 30 and one aged 80 or older). Study-level results and caveats: A strong correlation was found between observed TCR beta diversity and the percentage of naive T cells measured by flow cytometry. Observed TCR beta diversity per million T cells fell roughly linearly with age, and a significant reduction was already apparent by age roughly 41. Since profiling was done on bulk unsorted PBMCs, naive and antigen-experienced compartments could not be conclusively compared. Estimates of total diversity based on one million sequenced T cells were regarded as lower bounds and as underestimates. Donor CMV infection status was unknown, potentially confounding age-related changes in expanded clonotypes. Compared with the aged group, the long-lived group had more naive CD4+ T cells, fewer expanded clones and increased TCR diversity, suggesting age selection.

In its sample, this clonotype was seen a few times. Its specific antigen is unknown. The sample holds no much larger clone one base away, and base qualities are not on file. The donors were 40 or so Caucasian individuals from Russia, aged roughly 6 to 100 years, who were systemically healthy. About 9.8 milliliters of peripheral blood were drawn from each donor into EDTA-treated Vacutainer tubes. PBMCs were isolated by Ficoll-Paque density-gradient centrifugation, with at least 6 million obtained per sample. Total RNA, at least 5 micrograms per sample, was extracted from PBMCs with Trizol reagent. Naive CD45RAhigh/CD27high T cell percentages were measured by flow cytometry on a PBMC aliquot from every donor. V is pruned by 4 bases and J by 0 bases, leaving 8 bases of the junction without a gene match. The CDR3, from cysteine to phenylalanine, totals 17 residues. Kept here is only the CDR3 DNA, which spans 51 bases and is read in frame from base 1. CDR1 and CDR2, per the germline V gene, are LGHNA and YSLEER.

Library preparation employed 5' RACE. The reads were generated on an Illumina HiSeq 2500. A second PCR of 7 to 11 cycles was performed with a sample-barcoded 5' primer and a J-beta primer mix. Each TCR beta cDNA molecule received a unique molecular identifier from a template-switch 5' adaptor carrying 12 random nucleotides. Each sample yielded at least 2.5 million CDR3-containing paired-end reads. The Mint cDNA synthesis kit, primed by a TRBC-specific oligonucleotide, was used to synthesize first-strand cDNA from all RNA. After uracil-DNA glycosylase treatment, a first 18-cycle PCR used universal primers M1SS and BC2_uni_R on all cDNA. In the authors' own workflow: For normalization, 1 million high-quality reads, each with a distinct molecular identifier, were randomly selected from each sample. Reads with shared molecular identifiers were discarded instead of being binned into consensus sequences. MiTCR, with a Q25 quality threshold and the strictest error-elimination algorithm, was used for CDR3 identification, clonotype clustering and error correction. A nonparametric unseen species model using Euler transformation provided a lower-bound estimate of total TCR beta diversity. TCRdb trimmed public reads at Q25 via fastp, called clones via MiXCR and kept in-frame beta chains. Entries are consolidated by CDR3 protein sequence, retaining the most common genes and DNA. The V and J calls here are based on TCRdb, not the publication. The sample includes about 690,000 distinct CDR3 sequences, with about 43% observed a single time. The ten most abundant clones make up about 32% of the sample.

The sample consisted of blood. The sequence derives from an older man in good health. The chain couples TRBV4-3 to TRBJ2-1; TRBD1 lines up with 8 middle nucleotides. The CDR3 protein: CASSLQGAGGSYNEQFF. The DNA sequence reads TGCGCCAGCAGCCTCCAGGGGGCGGGCGGCTCCTACAATGAGCAGTTCTTC.